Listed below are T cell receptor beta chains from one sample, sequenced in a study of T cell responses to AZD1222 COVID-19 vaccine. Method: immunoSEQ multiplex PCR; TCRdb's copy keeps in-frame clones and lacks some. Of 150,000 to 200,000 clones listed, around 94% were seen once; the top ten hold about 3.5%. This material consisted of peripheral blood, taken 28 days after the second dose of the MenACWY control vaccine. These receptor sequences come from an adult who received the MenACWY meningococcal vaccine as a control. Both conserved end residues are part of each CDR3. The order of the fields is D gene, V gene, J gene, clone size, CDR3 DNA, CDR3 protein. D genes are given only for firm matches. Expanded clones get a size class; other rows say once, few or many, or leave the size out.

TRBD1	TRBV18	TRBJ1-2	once	TGTGCCAGCTCACGGGGGACAGGGATTCTCCCAGGCTATGGCTACACCTTC	CASSRGTGILPGYGYTF
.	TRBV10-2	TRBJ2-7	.	TGCGCCAGCAGTGAGTCGACAATAGGTAGTTTTTACGAGCAGTACTTC	CASSESTIGSFYEQYF
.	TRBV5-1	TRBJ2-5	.	TGCGCCAGCAGCTTGGCCTCTCAGGGTTTAGAGACCCAGTACTTC	CASSLASQGLETQYF
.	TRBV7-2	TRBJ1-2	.	TGTGCCAGCAGCTTAGCGCCCTATAGCGGTGGGGGCTACACCTTC	CASSLAPYSGGGYTF
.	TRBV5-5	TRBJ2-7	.	TGTGCCAGCAGCTCCCGAGTCCGGGCCGACTACGAGCAGTACTTC	CASSSRVRADYEQYF
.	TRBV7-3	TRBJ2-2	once	TGTGCCAGCAGCCCCGCCGCAGCCGGGGAGCTGTTTTTT	CASSPAAAGELFF
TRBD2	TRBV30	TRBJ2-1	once	TGTGCCTGGGTCGGGCTAGCGGGAGACGGGAACGAGCAGTTCTTC	CAWVGLAGDGNEQFF
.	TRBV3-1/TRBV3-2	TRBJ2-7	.	TGTGCCAGCAGCCCCAGACTAGTCAGTGGCTACGAGCAGTACTTC	CASSPRLVSGYEQYF
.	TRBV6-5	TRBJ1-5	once	TGTGCCAGCAAACAGCCCAATCAGCCCCAGCATTTT	CASKQPNQPQHF
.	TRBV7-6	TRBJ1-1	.	TGTGCCAGCAGCTTAGGGGGGGTGAACACTGAAGCTTTCTTT	CASSLGGVNTEAFF
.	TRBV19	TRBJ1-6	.	TGTGCCAGTAGTATAGCGAGGGGAAATTCACCCCTCCACTTT	CASSIARGNSPLHF
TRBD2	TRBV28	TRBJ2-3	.	TGTGCCAGCAGTTTTACTAGCGGGAACACAGATACGCAGTATTTT	CASSFTSGNTDTQYF
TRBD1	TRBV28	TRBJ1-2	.	TGTGCCAGCAGTTCAGGGGGCCATTATGGCTACACCTTC	CASSSGGHYGYTF
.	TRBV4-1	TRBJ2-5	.	TGCGCCAGCAGCCAAGATTCTGCCAGCGGCCAGAAGACCCAGTACTTC	CASSQDSASGQKTQYF
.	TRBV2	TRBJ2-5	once	TGTGCCAGCAGTGAAGCGCTGACCCAGTACTTC	CASSEALTQYF
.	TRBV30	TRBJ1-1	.	TGTGCCCGGCGGGGCGGGGCTGAAGCTTTCTTT	CARRGGAEAFF
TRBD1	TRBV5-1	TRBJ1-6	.	TGCGCCAGCAGCCCGGGACAGGGTTATTCACCCCTCCACTTT	CASSPGQGYSPLHF